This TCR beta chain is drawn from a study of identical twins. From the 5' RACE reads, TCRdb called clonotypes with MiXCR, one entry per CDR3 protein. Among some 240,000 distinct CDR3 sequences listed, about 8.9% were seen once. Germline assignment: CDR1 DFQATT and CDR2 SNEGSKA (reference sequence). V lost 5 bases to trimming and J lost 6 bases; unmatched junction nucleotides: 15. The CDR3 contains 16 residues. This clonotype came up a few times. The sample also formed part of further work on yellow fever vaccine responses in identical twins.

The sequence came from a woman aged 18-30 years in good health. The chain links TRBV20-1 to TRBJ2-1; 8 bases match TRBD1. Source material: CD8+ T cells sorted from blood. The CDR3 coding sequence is TGCAGTGCTGAACAGGGGGTGACTCTTCTCGGCAATGAGCAGTTCTTC. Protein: CSAEQGVTLLGNEQFF.